This T cell receptor (beta chain) was identified during a study of kidney transplant recipient with SARS-CoV-2 infection (dated by TCRdb to the early 2020s). The sequencer listed for this sample is Illumina MiSeq. Profiling of the peripheral T cell repertoire was carried out for human TCRbeta genes. The original pipeline was this. To account for variability over time, differences in clonotype abundance were tested using beta-binomial modelling. Expanded clonotypes were screened against the ImmuneCODE reference database of SARS-CoV-2-associated TCRs and were mapped to viral genome regions. Additional analyses of the repertoire looked at TRBV gene usage, CDR3 length, CDR3 amino acid overlap between time points, clonotype abundance distributions and Jaccard similarity. Using fastp at Q25 and MiXCR, TCRdb reprocessed the public reads and kept productive beta chains. For every CDR3 protein sequence, its rows merge into one entry that carries the most common genes and DNA. The V and J calls, along with clone size, are taken from TCRdb and not from the paper's own processing. This sample gives about 250,000 distinct CDR3 sequences in total; around 26% of them show up just once. The ten biggest clones cover roughly 7% of the sample.

Interpreted using the paper, the time point label stands for: pre-pandemic baseline sample and day 111 after first positive SARS-CoV-2 test. The CDR3 covers 12 residues, taking in both the cysteine and the phenylalanine. Only the CDR3 portion is preserved as DNA: 36 bases, with reading frame beginning at the first base. The germline V gene yields MDHEN for CDR1 and SYDVKM for CDR2. This clonotype was found a few times. Its target antigen remains unknown. A read error may account for a junction end that differs from germline. The sequence was collected from a male patient aged 30 to 40 who had COVID-19 and was a kidney transplant recipient. Following a transplant, some T lymphocytes may have been derived from the graft donor. The receptor chain draws on TRBV28 and TRBJ2-4; 6 matching bases give a weak D call of TRBD2. The sample was a blood sample, taken at baseline and on roughly day 110 from a kidney transplant recipient. The CDR3 region has the sequence CASSSTRGALHF. The nucleotide sequence reads TGTGCCAGCAGTTCGACTAGAGGGGCCCTGCACTTC.